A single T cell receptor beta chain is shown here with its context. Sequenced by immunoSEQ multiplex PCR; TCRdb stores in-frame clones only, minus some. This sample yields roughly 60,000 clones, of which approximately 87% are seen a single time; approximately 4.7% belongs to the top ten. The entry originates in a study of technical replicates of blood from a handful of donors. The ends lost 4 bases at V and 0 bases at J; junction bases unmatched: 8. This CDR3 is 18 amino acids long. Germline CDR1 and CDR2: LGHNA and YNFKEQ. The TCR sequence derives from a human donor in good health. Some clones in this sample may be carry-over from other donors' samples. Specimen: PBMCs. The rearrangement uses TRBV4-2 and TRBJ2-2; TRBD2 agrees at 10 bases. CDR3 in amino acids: CASSRTSGQRTNTGELFF. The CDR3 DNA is TGTGCCAGCAGCCGGACTAGCGGACAACGGACGAACACCGGGGAGCTGTTTTTT.